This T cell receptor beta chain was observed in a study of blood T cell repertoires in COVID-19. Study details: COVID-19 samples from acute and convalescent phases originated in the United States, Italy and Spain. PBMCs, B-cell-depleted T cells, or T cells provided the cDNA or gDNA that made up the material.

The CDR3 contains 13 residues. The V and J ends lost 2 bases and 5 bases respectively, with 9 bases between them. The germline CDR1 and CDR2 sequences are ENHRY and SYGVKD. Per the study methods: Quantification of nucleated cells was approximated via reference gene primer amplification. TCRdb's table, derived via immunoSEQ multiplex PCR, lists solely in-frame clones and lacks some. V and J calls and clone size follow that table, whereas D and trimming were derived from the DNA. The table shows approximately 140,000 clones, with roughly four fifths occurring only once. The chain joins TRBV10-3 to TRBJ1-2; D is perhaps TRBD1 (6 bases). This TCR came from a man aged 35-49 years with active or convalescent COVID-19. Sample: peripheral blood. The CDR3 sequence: CAISETGLYGYTF. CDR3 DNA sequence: TGTGCCATCAGTGAGACAGGGTTGTATGGCTACACCTTC.